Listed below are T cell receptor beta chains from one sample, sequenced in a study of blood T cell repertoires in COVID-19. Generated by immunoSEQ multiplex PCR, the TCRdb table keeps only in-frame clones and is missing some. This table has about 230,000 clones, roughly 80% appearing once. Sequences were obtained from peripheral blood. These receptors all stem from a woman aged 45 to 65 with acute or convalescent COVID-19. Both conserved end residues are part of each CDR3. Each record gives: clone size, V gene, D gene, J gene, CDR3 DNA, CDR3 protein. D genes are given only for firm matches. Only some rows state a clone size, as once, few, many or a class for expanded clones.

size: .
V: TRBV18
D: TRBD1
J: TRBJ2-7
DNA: TGTGCCAGCTCACCCCTGGCTAGGGGGCTAAACGAGCAGTACTTC
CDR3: CASSPLARGLNEQYF

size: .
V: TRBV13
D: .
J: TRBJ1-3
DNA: TGTGCCAGCACCCCTCAGGTGGAGGTCCCCTTGGTCACCATATATTTT
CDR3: CASTPQVEVPLVTIYF

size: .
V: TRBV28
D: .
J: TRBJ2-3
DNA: TGTGCCAGCAGGTCTAGCGGCACAGATACGCAGTATTTT
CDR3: CASRSSGTDTQYF

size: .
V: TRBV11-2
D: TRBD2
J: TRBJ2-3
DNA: TGTGCCAGCAGCTTAGTTGCGGGAGGGCTAACAGATACGCAGTATTTT
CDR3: CASSLVAGGLTDTQYF

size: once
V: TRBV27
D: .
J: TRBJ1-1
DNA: TGTGCCAGCAGATCAGGGGTGGGGATCGCTGAAGCTTTCTTT
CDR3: CASRSGVGIAEAFF

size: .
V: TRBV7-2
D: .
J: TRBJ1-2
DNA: TGTGCCAGCAGCCCCCATCTCGAGGCTGGCTACACCTTC
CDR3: CASSPHLEAGYTF

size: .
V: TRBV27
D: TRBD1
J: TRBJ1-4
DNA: TGTGCCAGCAAACCGGGACAGGTCGGAGAAAAACTGTTTTTT
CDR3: CASKPGQVGEKLFF

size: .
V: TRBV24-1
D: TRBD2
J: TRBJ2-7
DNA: TGTGCCACCGCGGGGACTAGCGGGACAAAAAGCTCCTACGAGCAGTACTTC
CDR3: CATAGTSGTKSSYEQYF

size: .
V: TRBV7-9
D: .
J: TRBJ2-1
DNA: TGTGCCAGCAGCTTAGCTGGGGGCGCTTCCCTGGGGAATGAGCAGTTCTTC
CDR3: CASSLAGGASLGNEQFF

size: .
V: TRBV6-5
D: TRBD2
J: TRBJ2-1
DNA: TGTGCCAGCGGCGGGAGGGGGGCCTACAATGAGCAGTTCTTC
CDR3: CASGGRGAYNEQFF

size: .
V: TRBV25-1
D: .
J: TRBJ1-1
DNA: TGTGCGGTGGCCAGGGGAGACACTGAAGCTTTCTTT
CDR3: CAVARGDTEAFF

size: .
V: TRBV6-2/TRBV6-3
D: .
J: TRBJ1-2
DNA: TGTGCCAGCAGCCAAAGCCGGGGGAACCTCTATGGCTACACCTTC
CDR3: CASSQSRGNLYGYTF

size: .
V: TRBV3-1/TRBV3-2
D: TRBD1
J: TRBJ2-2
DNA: TGTGCCAGCAGCCAAGTAGACAGGGGTTTCGGGGTTCAGACCGGGGAGCTGTTTTTT
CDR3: CASSQVDRGFGVQTGELFF

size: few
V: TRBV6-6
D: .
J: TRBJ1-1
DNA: TGTGCCAGCAGTTCGACGGGAGCTTTCTTT
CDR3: CASSSTGAFF

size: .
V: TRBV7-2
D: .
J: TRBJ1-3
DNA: TGTGCCAGCAGCTTAAGGGGCGGGGGAACTGGAAACACCATATATTTT
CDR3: CASSLRGGGTGNTIYF

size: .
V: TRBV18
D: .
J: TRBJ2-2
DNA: TGTGCCAGCTCACGGATTCCCGTGGGCGGGCGGACCACCGGGGAGCTGTTTTTT
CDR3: CASSRIPVGGRTTGELFF

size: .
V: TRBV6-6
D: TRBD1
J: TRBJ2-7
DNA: TGTGCCAGCAGTCCCATATCCTCCAGGGGGCTTTTCCACGAGCAGTACTTC
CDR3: CASSPISSRGLFHEQYF

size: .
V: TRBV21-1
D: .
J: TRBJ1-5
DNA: TGTGCCAGCAAGGGGACAGGGGCTAGCAATCAGCCCCAGCATTTT
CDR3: CASKGTGASNQPQHF

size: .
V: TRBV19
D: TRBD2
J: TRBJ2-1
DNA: TGTGCCAGTAGTCGGCAAGCGGGAGAGGACAATGAGCAGTTCTTC
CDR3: CASSRQAGEDNEQFF

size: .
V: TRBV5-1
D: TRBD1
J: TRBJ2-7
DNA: TGCGCCAGCAGCGTATTTTCCGGGACAGGGTCCCCCTACGAGCAGTACTTC
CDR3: CASSVFSGTGSPYEQYF

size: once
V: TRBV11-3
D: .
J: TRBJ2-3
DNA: TGTGCCAGCAGCTTAGACGGCAGGGGAGGGGATACGCAGTATTTT
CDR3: CASSLDGRGGDTQYF

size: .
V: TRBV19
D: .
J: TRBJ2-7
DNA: TGTGCCAGTAGTTCGGGGACAGCCGGGAGTGCTTACGAGCAGTACTTC
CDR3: CASSSGTAGSAYEQYF

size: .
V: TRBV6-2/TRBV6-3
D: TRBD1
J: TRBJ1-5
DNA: TGTGCCAGCAGTTACCTACAATACAGGGGTAGCAATCAGCCCCAGCATTTT
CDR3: CASSYLQYRGSNQPQHF

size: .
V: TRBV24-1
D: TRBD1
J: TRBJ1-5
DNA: TGTGCCACCAGTGATGGAAGACAGGGATCAAATCAGCCCCAGCATTTT
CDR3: CATSDGRQGSNQPQHF

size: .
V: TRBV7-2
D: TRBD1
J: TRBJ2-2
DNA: TGTGCCAGCAGCTTAGGGACAGGGGATACCGGGGAGCTGTTTTTT
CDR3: CASSLGTGDTGELFF

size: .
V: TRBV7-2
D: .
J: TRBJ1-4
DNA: TGTGCCAGCAGCTTAGAGGGGAGGCGGAATGAAAAACTGTTTTTT
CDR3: CASSLEGRRNEKLFF

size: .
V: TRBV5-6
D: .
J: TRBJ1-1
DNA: TGTGCCAGCAGCCCACCGAATCCAGGGTCTGGGAACACTGAAGCTTTCTTT
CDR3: CASSPPNPGSGNTEAFF

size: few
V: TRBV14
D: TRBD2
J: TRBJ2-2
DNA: TGTGCCAGCATCCCAAAACGGGGGGGTGCCACCGGGGAGCTGTTTTTT
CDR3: CASIPKRGGATGELFF

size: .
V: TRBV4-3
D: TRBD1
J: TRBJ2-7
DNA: TGCGCCAGCAGCCAAGATCTGATACAGGGGGTCTCCCACGAGCAGTACTTC
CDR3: CASSQDLIQGVSHEQYF

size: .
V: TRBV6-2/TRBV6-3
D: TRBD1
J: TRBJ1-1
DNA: TGTGCCAGCAGTTACTCTCGCGGGACAGGGTTTAAGAACACTGAAGCTTTCTTT
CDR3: CASSYSRGTGFKNTEAFF

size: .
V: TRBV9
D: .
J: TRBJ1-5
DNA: TGTGCCAGCAGCGCACAGGGAAATCAGCCCCAGCATTTT
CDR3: CASSAQGNQPQHF

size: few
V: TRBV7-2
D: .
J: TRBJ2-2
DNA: TGTGCCAGCAGCTTAAGAGGAGCGGGGAACACCGGGGAGCTGTTTTTT
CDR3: CASSLRGAGNTGELFF

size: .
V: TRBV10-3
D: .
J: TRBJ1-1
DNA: TGTGCCATCGGAGATCTGAACACTGAAGCTTTCTTT
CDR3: CAIGDLNTEAFF

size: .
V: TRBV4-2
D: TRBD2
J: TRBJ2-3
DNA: TGTGCCAGCAGCCAAGAGCTATTCGGTATGAGCGGGAGGCCAGATACGCAGTATTTT
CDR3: CASSQELFGMSGRPDTQYF

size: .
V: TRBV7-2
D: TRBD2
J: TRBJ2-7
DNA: TGTGCCAGCAGCATACCTCGGCCTAGCGGGAGTTCCGAGCAGTACTTC
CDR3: CASSIPRPSGSSEQYF

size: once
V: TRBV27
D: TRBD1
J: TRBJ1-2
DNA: TGTGCCAGCAGTGGGACAGGGGTGGACTATGGCTACACCTTC
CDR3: CASSGTGVDYGYTF

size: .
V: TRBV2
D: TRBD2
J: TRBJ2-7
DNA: TGTGCCAGCAGTGAAGCGGGTGGGACTAGCGGGACCTACGAGCAGTACTTC
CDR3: CASSEAGGTSGTYEQYF

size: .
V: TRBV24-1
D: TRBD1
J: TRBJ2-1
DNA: TGTGCCACCAGTGAGACCCGACAGGGAAGGAATGAGCAGTTCTTC
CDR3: CATSETRQGRNEQFF

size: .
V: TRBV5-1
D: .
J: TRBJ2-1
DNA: TGCGCCAGCAGCTCAACAGAGTACAATGAGCAGTTCTTC
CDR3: CASSSTEYNEQFF

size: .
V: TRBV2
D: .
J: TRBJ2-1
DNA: TGTGCCAGCACCATATCTCTCTCGACAAATGAGCAGTTCTTC
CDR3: CASTISLSTNEQFF

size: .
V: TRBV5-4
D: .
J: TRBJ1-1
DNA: TGTGCCAGCAGCCGGGCACCGGGCGGGGGAAACACTGAAGCTTTCTTT
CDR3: CASSRAPGGGNTEAFF

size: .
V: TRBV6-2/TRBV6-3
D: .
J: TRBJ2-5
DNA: TGTGCCAGCAGTTACTTCTCTGAGACCCAGTACTTC
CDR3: CASSYFSETQYF

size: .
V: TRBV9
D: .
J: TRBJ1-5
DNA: TGTGCCAGCAGCCCGGGGATCAATAGCAATCAGCCCCAGCATTTT
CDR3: CASSPGINSNQPQHF

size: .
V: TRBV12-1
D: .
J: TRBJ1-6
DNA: TGTGCCAGCAGCTTGGGCAGTCTCTGTGGCTCCTATAATTCACCCCTCCACTTT
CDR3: CASSLGSLCGSYNSPLHF

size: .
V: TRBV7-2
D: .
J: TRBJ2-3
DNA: TGTGCCAGCAGCAAAAACGGAGGGCCAGATACGCAGTATTTT
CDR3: CASSKNGGPDTQYF

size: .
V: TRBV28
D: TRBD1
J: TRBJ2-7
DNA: TGTGCCAGCACCCTCGGCCCGGGACAGGGCACCTACGAGCAGTACTTC
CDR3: CASTLGPGQGTYEQYF

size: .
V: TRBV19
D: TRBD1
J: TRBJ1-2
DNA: TGTGCCAGTAGTTCCCCCGGGACAGGGGGTGGCTATGGCTACACCTTC
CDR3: CASSSPGTGGGYGYTF

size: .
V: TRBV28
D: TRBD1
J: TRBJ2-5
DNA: TGTGCCAGCCGAACAGGGGGCGATGAGACCCAGTACTTC
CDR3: CASRTGGDETQYF

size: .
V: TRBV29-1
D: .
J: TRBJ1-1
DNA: TGCAGCGTTGAAGATCGCGGGAAGAACACTGAAGCTTTCTTT
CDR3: CSVEDRGKNTEAFF

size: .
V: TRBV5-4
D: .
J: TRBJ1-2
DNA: TGTGCCAGCAGCCGAAAACAGGAGAACTATGGCTACACCTTC
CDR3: CASSRKQENYGYTF

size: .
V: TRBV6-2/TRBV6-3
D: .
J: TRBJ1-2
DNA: TGTGCCAGCAGTACCCCCCTTGGGGGCGCAGACGGCTACACCTTC
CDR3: CASSTPLGGADGYTF

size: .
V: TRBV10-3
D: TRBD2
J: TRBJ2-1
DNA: TGTGCCATCATGACCGGGACTAGCCTCAATGAGCAGTTCTTC
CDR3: CAIMTGTSLNEQFF

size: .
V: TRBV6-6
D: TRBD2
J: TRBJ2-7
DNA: TGTGCCAGCAGTCTAGCGGGGCCTACCTACGAGCAGTACTTC
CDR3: CASSLAGPTYEQYF

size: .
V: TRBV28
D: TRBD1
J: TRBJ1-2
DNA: TGTGCCAGCAGACAGGGGGGTAACTATGGCTACACCTTC
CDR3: CASRQGGNYGYTF

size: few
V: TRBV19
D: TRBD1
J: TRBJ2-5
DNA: TGTGCCAGTAGTAACCCCAGGACAGGGGGCAAAGAGACCCAGTACTTC
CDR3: CASSNPRTGGKETQYF

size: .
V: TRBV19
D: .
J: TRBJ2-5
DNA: TGTGCCAGTAGTATTCGAGCCGGGCAAGAGACCCAGTACTTC
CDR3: CASSIRAGQETQYF

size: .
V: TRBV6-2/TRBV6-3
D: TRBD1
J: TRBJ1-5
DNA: TGTGCCAGCAGTTTTAACGGACAGGGGGAAAATCAGCCCCAGCATTTT
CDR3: CASSFNGQGENQPQHF